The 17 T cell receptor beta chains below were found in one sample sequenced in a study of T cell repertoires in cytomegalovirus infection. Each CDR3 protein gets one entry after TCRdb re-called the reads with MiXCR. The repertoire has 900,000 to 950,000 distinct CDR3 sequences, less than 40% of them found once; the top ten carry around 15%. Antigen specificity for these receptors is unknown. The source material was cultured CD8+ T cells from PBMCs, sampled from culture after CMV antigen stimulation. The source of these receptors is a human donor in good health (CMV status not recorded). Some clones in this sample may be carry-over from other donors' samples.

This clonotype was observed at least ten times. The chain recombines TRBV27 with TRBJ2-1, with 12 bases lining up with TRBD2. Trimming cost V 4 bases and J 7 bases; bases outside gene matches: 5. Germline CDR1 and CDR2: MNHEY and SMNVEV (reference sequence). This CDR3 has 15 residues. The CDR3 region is CASSSSGGARNEQFF. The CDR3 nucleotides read TGTGCCAGCAGTTCTAGCGGGGGGGCCAGGAATGAGCAGTTCTTC.

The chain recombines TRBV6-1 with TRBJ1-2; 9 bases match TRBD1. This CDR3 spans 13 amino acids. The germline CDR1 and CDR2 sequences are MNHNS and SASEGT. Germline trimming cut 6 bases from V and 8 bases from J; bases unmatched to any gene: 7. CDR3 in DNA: TGTGCCAGCAGGGCGGACAGGGGTGACGGCTACACCTTC. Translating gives CASRADRGDGYTF.

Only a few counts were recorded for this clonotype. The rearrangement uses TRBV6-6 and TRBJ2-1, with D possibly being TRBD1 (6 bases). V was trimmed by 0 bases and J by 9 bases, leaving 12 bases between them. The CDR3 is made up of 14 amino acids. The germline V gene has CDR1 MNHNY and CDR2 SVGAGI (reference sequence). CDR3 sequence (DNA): TGTGCCAGCAGTTACTCGTCAGGGGCAGGTGAGCAGTTCTTC. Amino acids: CASSYSSGAGEQFF.

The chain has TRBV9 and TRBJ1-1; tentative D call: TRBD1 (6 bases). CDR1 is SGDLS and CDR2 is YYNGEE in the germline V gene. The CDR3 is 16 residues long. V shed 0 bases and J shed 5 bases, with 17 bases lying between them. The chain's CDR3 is CASSVAAGARGTEAFF. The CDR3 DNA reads TGTGCCAGCAGCGTAGCGGCAGGGGCGCGGGGAACTGAAGCTTTCTTT.

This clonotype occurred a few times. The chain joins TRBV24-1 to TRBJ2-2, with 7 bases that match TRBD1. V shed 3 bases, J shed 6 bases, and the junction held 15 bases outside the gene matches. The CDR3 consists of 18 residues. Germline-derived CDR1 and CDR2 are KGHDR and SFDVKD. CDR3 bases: TGTGCCACCAGTGATGCCACGACAGGGCCTTACGGCGCCGGGGAGCTGTTTTTT. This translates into CATSDATTGPYGAGELFF.

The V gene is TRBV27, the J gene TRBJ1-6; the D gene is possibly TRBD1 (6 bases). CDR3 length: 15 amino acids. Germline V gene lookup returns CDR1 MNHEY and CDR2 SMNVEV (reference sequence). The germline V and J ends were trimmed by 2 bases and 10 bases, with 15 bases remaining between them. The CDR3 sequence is CASSLRGGRGSPLHF. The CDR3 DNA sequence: TGTGCCAGCAGTTTAAGGGGGGGTCGCGGGTCACCCCTCCACTTT.

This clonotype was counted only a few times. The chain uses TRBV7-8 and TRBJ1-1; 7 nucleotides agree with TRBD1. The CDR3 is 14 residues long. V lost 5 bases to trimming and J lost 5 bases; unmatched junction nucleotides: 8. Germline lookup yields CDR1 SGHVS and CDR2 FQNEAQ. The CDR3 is CASSPTRGPTEAFF. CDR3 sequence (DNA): TGTGCCAGCAGCCCTACTAGGGGGCCGACTGAAGCTTTCTTT.

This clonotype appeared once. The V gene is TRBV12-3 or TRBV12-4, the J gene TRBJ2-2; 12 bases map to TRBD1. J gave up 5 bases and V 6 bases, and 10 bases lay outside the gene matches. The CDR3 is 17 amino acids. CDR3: CASSHLGTGGYTGELFF. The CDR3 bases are TGTGCCAGCAGCCATTTGGGGACAGGGGGCTATACCGGGGAGCTGTTTTTT.

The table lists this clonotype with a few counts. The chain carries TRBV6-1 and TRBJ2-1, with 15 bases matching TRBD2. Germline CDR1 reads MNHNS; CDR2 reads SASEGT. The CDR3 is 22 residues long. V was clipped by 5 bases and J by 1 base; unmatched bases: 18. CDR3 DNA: TGTGCCAGCAGTTCACCTTTTGGACTAGCGGGGGGGCAAGGAGTATCCTACAATGAGCAGTTCTTC. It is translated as CASSSPFGLAGGQGVSYNEQFF.

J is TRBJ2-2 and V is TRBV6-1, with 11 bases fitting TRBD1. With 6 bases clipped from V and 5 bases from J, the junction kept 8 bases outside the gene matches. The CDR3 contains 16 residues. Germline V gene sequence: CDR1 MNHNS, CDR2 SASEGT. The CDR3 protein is CASSLKDRGHTGELFF. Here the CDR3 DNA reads TGTGCCAGCAGCTTGAAGGACAGGGGGCATACCGGGGAGCTGTTTTTT.

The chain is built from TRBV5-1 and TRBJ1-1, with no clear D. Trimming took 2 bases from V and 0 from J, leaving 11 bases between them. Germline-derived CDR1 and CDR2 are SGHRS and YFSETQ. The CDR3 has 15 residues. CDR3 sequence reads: CASSFDRTMNTEAFF. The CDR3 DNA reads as TGCGCCAGCAGCTTTGACCGGACCATGAACACTGAAGCTTTCTTT.

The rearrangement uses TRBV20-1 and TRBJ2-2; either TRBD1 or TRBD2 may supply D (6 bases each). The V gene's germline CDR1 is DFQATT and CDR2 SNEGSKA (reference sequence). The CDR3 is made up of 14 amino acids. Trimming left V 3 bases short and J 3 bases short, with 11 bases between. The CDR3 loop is CSASSGAHTGELFF. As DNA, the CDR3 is TGCAGTGCTAGTTCGGGGGCTCACACCGGGGAGCTGTTTTTT.

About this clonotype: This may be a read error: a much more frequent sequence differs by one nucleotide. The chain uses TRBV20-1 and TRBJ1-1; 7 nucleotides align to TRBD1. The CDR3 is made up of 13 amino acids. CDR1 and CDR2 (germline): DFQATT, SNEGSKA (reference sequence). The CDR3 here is CSARKQGNTEVFF. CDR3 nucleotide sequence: TGCAGTGCTAGAAAACAGGGGAACACTGAAGTTTTCTTT.

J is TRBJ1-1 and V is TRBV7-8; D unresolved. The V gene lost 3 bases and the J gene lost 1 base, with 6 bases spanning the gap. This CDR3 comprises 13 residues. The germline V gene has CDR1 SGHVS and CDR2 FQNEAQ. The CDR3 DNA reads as TGTGCCAGCAGCTTTTTCGCGAACACTGAAGCTTTCTTT. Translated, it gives CASSFFANTEAFF.

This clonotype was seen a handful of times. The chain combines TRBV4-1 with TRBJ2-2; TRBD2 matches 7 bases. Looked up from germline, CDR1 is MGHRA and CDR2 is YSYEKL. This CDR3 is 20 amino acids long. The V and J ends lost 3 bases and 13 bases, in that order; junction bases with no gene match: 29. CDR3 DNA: TGCGCCAGCAGCCAGCCCCTAGGGGAACTAGCGACCTTACACCGGGATGGGCTGTTTTTT. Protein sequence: CASSQPLGELATLHRDGLFF.

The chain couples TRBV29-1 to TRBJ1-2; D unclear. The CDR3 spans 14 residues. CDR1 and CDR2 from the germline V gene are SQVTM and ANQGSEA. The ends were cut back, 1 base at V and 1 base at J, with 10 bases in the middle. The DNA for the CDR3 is TGCAGCGTTGAAGTGGGCAGGAGTAACTATGGCTACACCTTC. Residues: CSVEVGRSNYGYTF. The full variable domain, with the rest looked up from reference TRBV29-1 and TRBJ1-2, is SAVISQKPSRDICQRGTSLTIQCQVDSQVTMMFWYRQQPGQSLTLIATANQGSEATYESGFVIDKFPISRPNLTFSTLTVSNMSPEDSSIYLCSVEVGRSNYGYTFGSGTRLTVV.

In nucleotides, the CDR3 is TGTGCCAGCAGGGGGGTCGGGGGACAGGGAGAGACCCAGTACTTC. Protein: CASRGVGGQGETQYF. This chain links TRBV2 with TRBJ2-5; 9 bases are shared with TRBD1. V shed 6 bases, J shed 4 bases, and the junction held 9 bases outside the gene matches. Germline V gives CDR1 SNHLY, CDR2 FYNNEI. The CDR3 spans 15 residues.